The 32 T cell receptor beta chains below all came from one sample that was sequenced in a study of shared T cell receptors in the human thymus (dated by TCRdb to 2020 to 2022). The library was produced with the immunoSEQ multiplex PCR assay. TCRdb's version of the immuneACCESS table is confined to in-frame rearrangements and falls short of the full clone set. An unresolved V gene accounts for under half of the shortfall where checked; the remainder is of unknown origin. The sample contains 600,000 or so clones, around 87% of them found a single time. The ten largest clonotypes hold more than 0.009% of the sample. The sample was also reused in another study, on human thymus T cells.

The sample was thymocytes. The receptors originated from a boy younger than two with a congenital heart defect. Donor details come from another sample of the same person, matched by shared clones.

The count of this clone is one. This rearrangement joins TRBV27 to TRBJ2-1, with TRBD1 matching over 7 bases. Germline-derived CDR1 and CDR2 are MNHEY and SMNVEV (reference sequence). This CDR3 has 16 amino acids. The junction had 12 bases not matched to a gene; V was cut back by 6 bases and J by 4 bases. DNA for the CDR3: TGTGCCAGCAGGAAAGGGGGCAACAAATCTTACAATGAGCAGTTCTTC. This encodes CASRKGGNKSYNEQFF.

V gene TRBV11-2 combines with J gene TRBJ2-2, with TRBD1 matching 7 bases. Trimming took 2 bases from V and 5 from J; bases not matched to a gene: 5. The CDR3 runs to 15 residues. The germline CDR1 and CDR2 sequences are SGHAT and FQNNGV. CDR3: CASSLPLDRTGELFF. DNA for the CDR3: TGTGCCAGCAGCTTACCCTTGGACAGGACCGGGGAGCTGTTTTTT.

The V and J genes are TRBV12-2 and TRBJ2-1; the table's D call of TRBD2 was not tested on the DNA. TRBV12-2 is a listed pseudogene. The CDR3 has 23 residues. The CDR3 DNA follows: TGTGCAAGTCGCTTAAGGGTAGTCCCAACTAGCGGGGGAGTAAGTAGTTCCTACAATGAGCAGTTCTTC. Protein product: CASRLRVVPTSGGVSSSYNEQFF.

CDR3 nucleotide sequence: TGTGCCAGCAGTTTAATAGCGGGAGGCTCCGAGCAGTACTTC. As protein: CASSLIAGGSEQYF. The chain employs TRBV28 and TRBJ2-7; 10 bases agree with TRBD2. CDR1 is MDHEN and CDR2 is SYDVKM in the germline V gene. V was clipped by 2 bases and J by 6 bases; unmatched bases: 4. This CDR3 comprises 14 residues. Variable domain in full (rest from reference TRBV28 and TRBJ2-7): DVKVTQSSRYLVKRTGEKVFLECVQDMDHENMFWYRQDPGLGLRLIYFSYDVKMKEKGDIPEGYSVSREKKERFSLILESASTNQTSMYLCASSLIAGGSEQYFGPGTRLTVT.

The V and J genes are TRBV29-1 and TRBJ2-1, with 9 bases matching TRBD2. V gave up 4 bases and J gave up 8 bases; unmatched junction bases: 12. Germline V CDR1 and CDR2: SQVTM, ANQGSEA. The CDR3 is made up of 15 amino acids. The CDR3 loop reads CSVVLAGGPAYEQFF. The DNA for the CDR3 is TGCAGCGTTGTGTTGGCGGGAGGGCCAGCGTATGAGCAGTTCTTC.

This clone was counted a few times. This chain connects TRBV14 to TRBJ2-7; TRBD1 agrees at 8 bases. The V gene end was trimmed by 0 bases and the J gene end by 2 bases; junction bases not matched to a gene: 0. The CDR3 consists of 14 residues. Germline V gene data show CDR1 as SGHDN and CDR2 as FVKESK. The CDR3: CASSQEQGAYEQYF. The CDR3 DNA reads TGTGCCAGCAGCCAAGAACAGGGGGCCTACGAGCAGTACTTC.

This rearrangement joins TRBV27 to TRBJ2-7, with 8 bases aligning to TRBD2. The CDR3 covers 17 residues. Germline V lookup: CDR1 MNHEY, CDR2 SMNVEV (reference sequence). V lost 3 bases, J lost 3 bases, and 13 bases stayed unmatched. The CDR3 sequence: CASSFRMSGGTVYEQYF. The CDR3 region has the DNA TGTGCCAGCAGTTTCCGGATGTCGGGGGGGACGGTCTACGAGCAGTACTTC.

The V and J genes are TRBV7-2 and TRBJ1-2, with TRBD1 matching over 10 bases. The CDR3 covers 18 residues. Per germline, CDR1 SGHTA and CDR2 FQGNSA. The V gene end was trimmed by 1 base and the J gene end by 8 bases; junction bases not matched to a gene: 16. The chain's CDR3 is CASSLGHRPGQGRGGYTF. The CDR3, as DNA: TGTGCCAGCAGCTTAGGTCACAGACCGGGACAGGGGCGAGGGGGCTACACCTTC.

This clone was detected a few times. The chain uses TRBV7-9 and TRBJ2-2, with 10 bases that match TRBD1. CDR1 is SEHNR and CDR2 is FQNEAQ in the germline V gene (reference sequence). Trimming at V came to 4 bases and at J to 7 bases, leaving 6 bases not matched to a gene. The CDR3 length is 15 residues. The CDR3 is CASSSDRGRGGELFF. For the CDR3, the DNA is TGTGCCAGCAGCTCCGACAGGGGGCGGGGCGGGGAGCTGTTTTTT.

The gene calls are TRBV27 and TRBJ2-7; possible D gene TRBD2, 6 bases. The CDR3 length is 14 residues. Between the trimmed V and J ends, which lost 6 bases and 5 bases, there was a span of 17 bases. CDR1 is MNHEY, CDR2 SMNVEV, per germline (reference sequence). The CDR3 region is CASSPSGDWDEQYF. CDR3 nucleotide sequence: TGTGCCAGCAGCCCGTCGGGGGACTGGGACGAGCAGTACTTC.

This clone was counted once. The CDR3 reads CATHRTGYGYTF. The CDR3 region has the DNA TGTGCCACCCACCGGACAGGCTATGGCTACACCTTC. The chain couples TRBV13 to TRBJ1-2; 7 bases are shared with TRBD1. Germline loops: CDR1 PRHDT, CDR2 FYEKMQ (reference sequence). This CDR3 comprises 12 residues. The trim removed 10 bases at V and 4 bases at J, leaving 6 bases unmatched.

This clone was seen only a few times. The genes are TRBV14 and TRBJ2-7; 9 bases are a match to TRBD1. The CDR3 runs 15 residues. The V and J ends lost 0 bases and 2 bases, in that order; junction bases with no gene match: 2. Germline CDR1 reads SGHDN; CDR2 reads FVKESK. This CDR3 reads CASSQDGTGPYEQYF. CDR3 in DNA: TGTGCCAGCAGCCAAGACGGGACAGGGCCCTACGAGCAGTACTTC.

The sample holds one count of this clone. This chain uses TRBV7-9 with TRBJ2-2, with 8 nucleotides matching TRBD2. CDR3 length: 17 residues. Germline trimming cut 5 bases from V and 4 bases from J; bases unmatched to any gene: 12. The germline V gene encodes CDR1 SEHNR and CDR2 FQNEAQ (reference sequence). CDR3 sequence (DNA): TGTGCCAGCAGCCGGAAAGGAGCGGGAGTGGGCACCGGGGAGCTGTTTTTT. It codes for CASSRKGAGVGTGELFF.

The chain recombines TRBV5-1 with TRBJ1-2; possibly TRBD1 for D (5 bases). From germline, CDR1 is SGHRS and CDR2 YFSETQ. The CDR3 is 14 residues long. The ends were cut back, 2 bases at V and 4 bases at J, with 12 bases in the middle. CDR3 region: CASSFGGVSYGYTF. The CDR3 DNA is TGCGCCAGCAGCTTCGGGGGGGTGAGCTATGGCTACACCTTC. Complete variable domain (other parts from reference TRBV5-1 and TRBJ1-2): KAGVTQTPRYLIKTRGQQVTLSCSPISGHRSVSWYQQTPGQGLQFLFEYFSETQRNKGNFPGRFSGRQFSNSRSEMNVSTLELGDSALYLCASSFGGVSYGYTFGSGTRLTVV.

The gene calls are TRBV4-1 and TRBJ1-6; 8 positions agree with TRBD1. Germline V gives CDR1 MGHRA, CDR2 YSYEKL. Trimming at V came to 0 bases and at J to 7 bases, leaving 17 bases not matched to a gene. The CDR3 runs 20 residues. The CDR3 protein is CASSQDRIGQGRVRNSPLHF. CDR3 DNA: TGCGCCAGCAGCCAAGATAGAATAGGACAGGGCAGGGTTCGAAATTCACCCCTCCACTTT.

The CDR3 region is CASRTSGGAGTDTQYF. CDR3 DNA: TGTGCCAGCAGGACTAGCGGGGGGGCCGGCACAGATACGCAGTATTTT. V gene TRBV7-2 combines with J gene TRBJ2-3, with TRBD2 identical over 14 bases. With 6 bases clipped from V and 1 base from J, the junction kept 3 bases outside the gene matches. Germline V gene data show CDR1 as SGHTA and CDR2 as FQGNSA. This CDR3 comprises 16 residues.

The chain uses TRBV7-4 and TRBJ2-5; a weak D match, TRBD1 (5 bases). The V gene lost 6 bases and the J gene lost 4 bases, with 15 bases spanning the gap. CDR3 length: 14 amino acids. CDR1 and CDR2 (germline): SGHVT, SQSDAQ. DNA of the CDR3: TGTGCCAGCAGACCCGCCAGGGTAGCAGAGACCCAGTACTTC. Protein: CASRPARVAETQYF. The whole variable domain, filled in from reference TRBV7-4 and TRBJ2-5, reads GAGVSQSPRYKVAKRGRDVALRCDSISGHVTLYWYRQTLGQGSEVLTYSQSDAQRDKSGRPSGRFSAERPERSVSTLKIQRTEQGDSAVYLCASRPARVAETQYFGPGTRLLVL.

The V call is TRBV27, the J call TRBJ1-1, with a tentative D call TRBD1 (5 bases). This CDR3 has 14 residues. In germline, CDR1 is MNHEY, CDR2 SMNVEV (reference sequence). The V gene lost 5 bases and the J gene lost 1 base, with 11 bases spanning the gap. This CDR3 reads CASSTRQKNTEAFF. CDR3 nucleotides: TGTGCCAGCAGTACACGACAGAAGAACACTGAAGCTTTCTTT.

This clone was counted a single time. The chain employs TRBV10-3 and TRBJ2-5; D possibly corresponds to TRBD1 (5 bases). There are 14 residues in the CDR3. Per the germline V gene, CDR1 is ENHRY and CDR2 is SYGVKD. V gave up 2 bases and J gave up 4 bases, with 11 bases separating them. CDR3 sequence: CAISEMGRRETQYF. CDR3 DNA: TGTGCCATCAGTGAGATGGGGCGGAGAGAGACCCAGTACTTC.

This sequence joins TRBV18 and TRBJ1-6, with 10 bases matching TRBD1. V lost 5 bases to trimming and J lost 7 bases; unmatched junction nucleotides: 11. Germline V CDR1 and CDR2: KGHSH, LQKENI. The CDR3 runs 17 residues. CDR3 in amino acids: CASSGTPPGQGNSPLHF. The CDR3 nucleotides are TGTGCCAGCTCAGGGACTCCACCGGGACAGGGGAATTCACCCCTCCACTTT.

This clone was recorded only once. The rearrangement joins TRBV28 to TRBJ2-1; possible D gene TRBD2, 5 bases. V dropped 4 bases and J dropped 0 bases, with 13 bases sitting between them. The CDR3 runs 16 residues. Germline lookup yields CDR1 MDHEN and CDR2 SYDVKM. The CDR3, as DNA: TGTGCCAGCAGTTCGCAAGCGGTCTCCTCCTACAATGAGCAGTTCTTC. Translated, it gives CASSSQAVSSYNEQFF.

J is TRBJ1-4 and V is TRBV7-9; the D gene is possibly TRBD1 (6 bases). Trimming took off 5 bases at V and 0 bases at J, with 10 bases between the two ends. Germline loops: CDR1 SEHNR, CDR2 FQNEAQ (reference sequence). The CDR3 extends over 15 amino acids. CDR3 in amino acids: CASSPHRATNEKLFF. The DNA of the CDR3 is TGTGCCAGCAGCCCACACAGGGCAACTAATGAAAAACTGTTTTTT.

This clone was recorded once. V usage is TRBV19 and J usage is TRBJ1-2; no firm D call. Germline lookup yields CDR1 LNHDA and CDR2 SQIVND (reference sequence). This CDR3 has 12 residues. The V end was cut by 7 bases, the J end by 8 bases, with 14 bases between. This CDR3 reads CASKDGGRGYTF. As DNA, the CDR3 is TGTGCCAGTAAGGACGGAGGTAGAGGCTACACCTTC.

V is TRBV28 and J is TRBJ2-2; 9 bases align to TRBD2. With V trimmed by 6 bases and J by 7 bases, 15 bases remained unmatched. In germline, CDR1 is MDHEN, CDR2 SYDVKM. CDR3 length equals 17 residues. For the CDR3, the DNA is TGTGCCAGCAGGCCTGTGGCGGGGGGGCCCCTGGGCGGGGAGCTGTTTTTT. Protein sequence: CASRPVAGGPLGGELFF.

The V gene is TRBV10-2, the J gene TRBJ2-7, with D possibly TRBD1 on 5 matching bases. V lost 6 bases and J 6 bases, leaving 15 bases between the germline ends. Germline V gives CDR1 WSHSY, CDR2 SAAADI. This CDR3 spans 13 amino acids. DNA of the CDR3: TGCGCCAGCAGCCATAGACAGAGTGGCGAGCAGTACTTC. This codes for CASSHRQSGEQYF.

The chain links TRBV10-3 to TRBJ1-2, with D tentatively TRBD1 (5 bases). This CDR3 contains 17 residues. CDR1 is ENHRY, CDR2 SYGVKD, per germline. The V end lost 4 bases, the J end lost 3 bases, and 21 bases lay between the germline ends. The CDR3 nucleotides read TGTGCCATCAGTGCACCCCTTTCGCCAGGGAAGGACTATGGCTACACCTTC. This gives the protein CAISAPLSPGKDYGYTF.

V usage is TRBV28 and J usage is TRBJ2-2, with unresolved D. The length of the CDR3 is 14 residues. The V and J ends lost 3 bases and 8 bases respectively, with 13 bases between them. Germline lookup yields CDR1 MDHEN and CDR2 SYDVKM. The CDR3 reads CASSFRSPGGELFF. In DNA, the CDR3 is TGTGCCAGCAGTTTTCGTAGCCCCGGTGGGGAGCTGTTTTTT.

V usage is TRBV7-3 and J usage is TRBJ2-1; 10 nucleotides match TRBD2. CDR1 and CDR2 (germline): SGHTA, FQGTGA. Trimming removed 5 bases from V and 7 bases from J; junction bases left unmatched: 26. The CDR3 covers 21 residues. The CDR3: CASSPNPLAGEYNAMRNEQFF. The CDR3 region has the DNA TGTGCCAGCAGCCCGAACCCTCTAGCGGGGGAATACAATGCGATGAGGAATGAGCAGTTCTTC.

This rearrangement joins TRBV5-1 to TRBJ1-1; 12 bases agree with TRBD1. Per the germline V gene, CDR1 is SGHRS and CDR2 is YFSETQ. There are 19 residues in the CDR3. After removal of 2 bases from V and 1 base from J, the junction contained 12 bases not matched to a gene. The CDR3 loop reads CASSFIVRDRGPPNTEAFF. The CDR3 nucleotides read TGCGCCAGCAGCTTTATCGTCCGGGACAGGGGGCCGCCGAACACTGAAGCTTTCTTT.

The V and J genes are TRBV5-1 and TRBJ2-2; a weak D match, TRBD2 (5 bases). This CDR3 has 14 residues. Germline V gives CDR1 SGHRS, CDR2 YFSETQ. The ends were cut back, 4 bases at V and 7 bases at J, with 14 bases in the middle. CDR3 loop: CASSPRGSGGELFF. Here the CDR3 DNA reads TGCGCCAGCAGCCCCAGAGGGAGCGGCGGGGAGCTGTTTTTT.

The chain uses TRBV5-4 and TRBJ2-1, with 7 bases fitting TRBD1. The CDR3 loop spans 15 amino acids. V was pared by 2 bases and J by 8 bases, with 10 bases of the junction left unmatched. CDR1 SGHNT and CDR2 YYREEE come from the germline V gene (reference sequence). CDR3: CASSLSDRESHEQFF. The CDR3 nucleotides read TGTGCCAGCAGCTTAAGTGACAGGGAGTCGCATGAGCAGTTCTTC.

The J gene is TRBJ1-2, the V gene TRBV28, with 8 bases aligning to TRBD1. The germline V gene has CDR1 MDHEN and CDR2 SYDVKM. This CDR3 has 16 residues. The V segment lost 8 bases and the J segment 0 bases; nucleotides outside the gene matches: 11. CDR3: CASEARGRPPNYGYTF. Here the CDR3 DNA reads TGTGCCAGCGAGGCCAGGGGGCGCCCTCCTAACTATGGCTACACCTTC.